Listed below are T cell receptor beta chains from one sample, sequenced in a study of blood T cells in healthy people across ages. TCRdb fed the 5' RACE reads into MiXCR, producing one record per CDR3 protein. Of around 1,000,000 distinct CDR3 sequences detected, 25% appear once; the ten largest clones hold less than 0.75%. The sample also formed part of further work on T cells of mothers and their children.

Specimen: blood. These receptors were collected from a girl aged 2 to 10 in good health. Both conserved end residues are part of each CDR3. The D gene is left open where the match is weak. Size is stated for part of the rows, as once, few or many counts, or as a class when the clone is expanded.

v_call	d_call	j_call	clone_size	cdr3_nt	cdr3_aa
TRBV3-1	TRBD2	TRBJ2-7	NA	TGTGCCAGCAGCCCAAGCGGGCGGGAGATCGACGAGCAGTACTTC	CASSPSGREIDEQYF
TRBV11-2	TRBD2	TRBJ2-3	NA	TGTGCCAGCAGCTTAGTACGCCAGCGGGGGCACACAGATACGCAGTATTTT	CASSLVRQRGHTDTQYF
TRBV7-9	NA	TRBJ1-4	few	TGTGCCAGCAGCCTATTTTCTTTCCCCCCCGCAACTAATGAAAAACTGTTTTTT	CASSLFSFPPATNEKLFF
TRBV7-9	NA	TRBJ2-5	few	TGTGCCAGCAGCTTTATGAGGGAGGAGACCCAGTACTTC	CASSFMREETQYF
TRBV9	NA	TRBJ2-5	many	TGTGCCAGCAGCGTAGGGTGGGGGCTAGCGGTCCAAGAGACCCAGTACTTC	CASSVGWGLAVQETQYF
TRBV3-1	TRBD1	TRBJ1-3	few	TGTGCCAGCAGCCAAGTCCTGGGACAGCTCTCTGGAAACACCATATATTTT	CASSQVLGQLSGNTIYF
TRBV14	NA	TRBJ2-1	NA	TGTGCCAGCAGCCAAGAAAGAGGAGGGTGGGGTATCGATGAGCAGTTCTTC	CASSQERGGWGIDEQFF
TRBV4-3	NA	TRBJ2-7	few	TGCGCCAGCAGCCAAGATTACGGGGCTTCCGAGCAGTACTTC	CASSQDYGASEQYF
TRBV6-5	TRBD1	TRBJ2-5	few	TGTGCCAGCAGTCAAAATCCGGGACAGGCGTGGGAGACCCAGTACTTC	CASSQNPGQAWETQYF
TRBV15	NA	TRBJ2-3	few	TGTGCCACCAGCAGCACGACAGAACCCGACACAGATACGCAGTATTTT	CATSSTTEPDTDTQYF
TRBV29-1	NA	TRBJ2-7	few	TGCAGCGTTGAAGATCGACTAGTTGGGGGGTACGAGCAGTACTTC	CSVEDRLVGGYEQYF
TRBV3-1	TRBD1	TRBJ2-6	NA	TGTGCCAGCAGCCATAGGGGGCGCGGGGCCAACGTCCTGACTTTC	CASSHRGRGANVLTF
TRBV20-1	TRBD1	TRBJ1-4	NA	TGCAGTGCAGAGCCCGGGACAGGGATTGAAAAACTGTTTTTT	CSAEPGTGIEKLFF
TRBV4-3	NA	TRBJ2-7	NA	TGCGCCAGCAGCCAAGATTGGCAGGGCGGTTACGAGCAGTACTTC	CASSQDWQGGYEQYF
TRBV4-1	TRBD2	TRBJ2-5	NA	TGCGCCAGCAGCCAAGGAGCGGGGGGGCACACAGAGACCCAGTACTTC	CASSQGAGGHTETQYF
TRBV4-1	TRBD2	TRBJ2-2	NA	TGCGCCAGCAGCCTTTCGGGACTAGTGAACACCGGGGAGCTGTTTTTT	CASSLSGLVNTGELFF
TRBV4-1	NA	TRBJ2-1	NA	TGCGCCAGCAGCCAAGCGGGACTCCACAATGAGCAGTTCTTC	CASSQAGLHNEQFF
TRBV29-1	NA	TRBJ2-2	NA	TGCAGCGTTGAAGTTTCCGGGTTCGGGGACACCGGGGAGCTGTTTTTT	CSVEVSGFGDTGELFF
TRBV27	NA	TRBJ2-7	NA	TGTGCCAGCAGTAGTAGTGGGTTAGCCTACGAGCAGTACTTC	CASSSSGLAYEQYF
TRBV20-1	TRBD1	TRBJ2-1	NA	TGCAGTGCTAGAGATTTTAAGGGGGCCAGATACAATGAGCAGTTCTTC	CSARDFKGARYNEQFF
TRBV12-3/TRBV12-4	TRBD2	TRBJ2-7	many	TGTGCCAGCGGAACGACTAGCGGGGGGCCGATTTACGAGCAGTACTTC	CASGTTSGGPIYEQYF
TRBV7-9	NA	TRBJ1-4	few	TGTGCCAGCAGCTACCGACAAGATAATGAAAAACTGTTTTTT	CASSYRQDNEKLFF
TRBV6-5	NA	TRBJ1-2	NA	TGTGCCAGCAGGGGTCCTAACTATGGCTACACCTTC	CASRGPNYGYTF
TRBV7-3	NA	TRBJ2-1	few	TGTGCCAGCAGCGTGGGGGGTACGGTTTACAATGAGCAGTTCTTC	CASSVGGTVYNEQFF
TRBV7-9	TRBD2	TRBJ2-5	NA	TGTGCCAGCAGCTTATTAGCGGGGGGCCTCCAAGAGACCCAGTACTTC	CASSLLAGGLQETQYF
TRBV4-2	TRBD2	TRBJ2-7	few	TGTGCCAGCAGCCAAGTATCAGGGACTAGGTCGCGCGAGCAGTACTTC	CASSQVSGTRSREQYF
TRBV20-1	TRBD2	TRBJ2-1	NA	TGCAGTGCTAGCACCAATCCGGGACTAGCGGGAGAGAGCAATGAGCAGTTCTTC	CSASTNPGLAGESNEQFF
TRBV7-2	NA	TRBJ1-3	few	TGTGGCAGCAGCTTAGAAAGCGGAAACACCATATATTTT	CGSSLESGNTIYF
TRBV12-3/TRBV12-4	NA	TRBJ1-1	few	TGTGCCAGCAGCCCCAATAGGGGACAGAACACTGAAGCTTTCTTT	CASSPNRGQNTEAFF
TRBV11-3	TRBD2	TRBJ2-1	NA	TGTGCCAGCAGCTCTAGCGGACCTTCCTACAATGAGCAGTTCTTC	CASSSSGPSYNEQFF
TRBV2	NA	TRBJ2-2	NA	TGTGCCAACAGAGTGAGCACCGGGGAGCTGTTTTTT	CANRVSTGELFF
TRBV20-1	NA	TRBJ1-5	NA	TGCAGTGCAGCAGGTGTGAATCAGCCCCAGCATTTT	CSAAGVNQPQHF
TRBV7-2	NA	TRBJ2-5	few	TGTGCCAGCAGACTTAGCGGCAAAGAGACCCAGTACTTC	CASRLSGKETQYF
TRBV6-1	TRBD1	TRBJ1-1	NA	TGTGCCAGCTCATATCAGACAGGGACCCATGAAGCTTTCTTT	CASSYQTGTHEAFF
TRBV7-3	TRBD1	TRBJ2-2	few	TGTGCCAGCAGCCCGACAGGGGTAACCGGGGAGCTGTTTTTT	CASSPTGVTGELFF
TRBV28	NA	TRBJ1-1	NA	TGTGCCAGTAGAAGACGCGGGAGCATGAACACTGAAGCTTTCTTT	CASRRRGSMNTEAFF
TRBV12-3/TRBV12-4	NA	TRBJ1-1	NA	TGTGCCAGCAGTCCTTCATTTGAAGCTTTCTTT	CASSPSFEAFF
TRBV12-3/TRBV12-4	NA	TRBJ1-2	NA	TGTGCCAGCAGAGATACGGACAGCCCTCAGAATGGCTACACCTTC	CASRDTDSPQNGYTF
TRBV20-1	NA	TRBJ2-7	many	TGCAGTGCTACAGGGAGCTCCTACGAGCAGTACTTC	CSATGSSYEQYF
TRBV21-1	NA	TRBJ2-3	NA	TGTGCCAGCAGCAACTCGCGTTCAGATACGCAGTATTTT	CASSNSRSDTQYF
TRBV20-1	TRBD2	TRBJ2-5	NA	TGCAGTGTCCGTGGGGGGGGGTTGGAGACCCAGTACTTC	CSVRGGGLETQYF
TRBV14	NA	TRBJ1-1	NA	TGTGCCAGCAGCCAAGGGTCGCCAGAGAACACTGAAGCTTTCTTT	CASSQGSPENTEAFF
TRBV29-1	TRBD2	TRBJ2-7	NA	TGCAGCGTTGGGGGGACTAGCGGATACGAGCAGTACTTC	CSVGGTSGYEQYF
TRBV20-1	NA	TRBJ2-1	NA	TGCAGTGCATCAAGGGGTGGTCGGCAGTTCTTC	CSASRGGRQFF
TRBV28	TRBD1	TRBJ2-7	NA	TGTGCCAGCAGTCGAAGACAGGGGGTCCCCTACGAGCAGTACTTC	CASSRRQGVPYEQYF
TRBV7-2	NA	TRBJ2-3	few	TGTGCCAGCAGCTCCCTCTTAAGGCCCACAGATACGCAGTATTTT	CASSSLLRPTDTQYF
TRBV27	NA	TRBJ2-5	NA	TGTGCCAGCTGGTCTTTCCAGGAGGAGACCCAGTACTTC	CASWSFQEETQYF
TRBV9	TRBD2	TRBJ2-1	NA	TGTGCCAGCAGCGTTGGACTAGCGGGAGTGCTCACCTACAATGAGCAGTTCTTC	CASSVGLAGVLTYNEQFF
TRBV9	TRBD2	TRBJ2-3	NA	TGTGCCAGCAGCGCCGGACTAGGGGAGTTTACAGATACGCAGTATTTT	CASSAGLGEFTDTQYF
TRBV2	TRBD2	TRBJ2-5	NA	TGTGCCAGCAGGATCCTAGCGGGGGGTTTAGAGACCCAGTACTTC	CASRILAGGLETQYF
TRBV3-1	NA	TRBJ2-7	NA	TGTGCCAGCAGCCAAGCATCCCTCGGTCCCGGAAACGAGCAGTACTTC	CASSQASLGPGNEQYF
TRBV7-9	NA	TRBJ2-7	NA	TGTGCCAGCAGCTTCGGTCCGGGAGAGTACGAGCAGTACTTC	CASSFGPGEYEQYF